This TCR beta chain was found in a study of tumor-infiltrating lymphocytes in primary liver carcinoma. Reverse transcription of roughly 470 ng total RNA with a constant-region primer produced TCR beta cDNA. Sequencing libraries for TCR beta derived from three nested multiplex PCR rounds that used slightly modified ARM-PCR. Both of the initial two PCR rounds ran for approximately 10 cycles and employed TRBV1-TRBV30 forward primers alongside a C-beta reverse primer. TCRdb called the multiplex PCR reads again in MiXCR, with one record for every CDR3 protein. The sample contains about 320,000 distinct CDR3 sequences, about three fifths of which appear only once. Study-level results: Reduced overlap was seen in tumor-adjacent and tumor-blood pairs versus tumor region pairs. CD4+ and CD8+ repertoires could not be compared in these unsorted bulk samples.

Researchers drew blood RNA from unsorted whole blood and extracted germline DNA as well. Concerning this clonotype: Its cognate antigen is unknown.

The CDR3 totals 14 residues. CDR1 and CDR2 from the germline V gene are MNHEY and SVGEGT. The V and J ends lost 7 bases and 0 bases respectively, with 10 bases between them. The V and J genes are TRBV6-2 or TRBV6-3 and TRBJ2-4; D gene uncertain. The receptor's source is a woman aged 25 to 39 with primary liver carcinoma and hepatitis B virus infection. Sequencing was performed on peripheral blood. CDR3 coding DNA: TGTGCCAGCATGGAGTTGATAGCCAAAAACATTCAGTACTTC. Encoded protein: CASMELIAKNIQYF.